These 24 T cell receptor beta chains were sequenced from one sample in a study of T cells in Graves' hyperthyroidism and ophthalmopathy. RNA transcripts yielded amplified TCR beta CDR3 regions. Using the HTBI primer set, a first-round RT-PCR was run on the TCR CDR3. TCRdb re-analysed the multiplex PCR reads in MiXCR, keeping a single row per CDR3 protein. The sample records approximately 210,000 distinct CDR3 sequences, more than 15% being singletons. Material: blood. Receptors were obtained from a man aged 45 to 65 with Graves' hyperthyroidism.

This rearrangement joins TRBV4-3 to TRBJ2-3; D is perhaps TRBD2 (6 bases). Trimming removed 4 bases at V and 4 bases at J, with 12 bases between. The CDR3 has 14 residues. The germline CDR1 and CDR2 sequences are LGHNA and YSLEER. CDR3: CASSPTLAADTQYF. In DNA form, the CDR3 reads TGCGCCAGCAGCCCTACACTAGCTGCAGATACGCAGTATTTT.

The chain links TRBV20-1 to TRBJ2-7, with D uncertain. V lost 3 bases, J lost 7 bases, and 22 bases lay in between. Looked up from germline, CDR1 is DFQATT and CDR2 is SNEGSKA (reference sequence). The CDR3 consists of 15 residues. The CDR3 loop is CSASSGVRLSGEQYF. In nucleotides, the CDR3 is TGCAGTGCTAGTTCTGGGGTCCGACTGTCCGGGGAGCAGTACTTC.

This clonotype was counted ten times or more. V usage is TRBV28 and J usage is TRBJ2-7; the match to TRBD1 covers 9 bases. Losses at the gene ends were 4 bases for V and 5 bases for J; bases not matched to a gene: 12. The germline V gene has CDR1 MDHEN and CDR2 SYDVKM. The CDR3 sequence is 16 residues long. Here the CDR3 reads CASSYDRDRDVNEQYF. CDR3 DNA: TGTGCCAGCAGTTACGACCGGGACAGGGACGTGAACGAGCAGTACTTC.

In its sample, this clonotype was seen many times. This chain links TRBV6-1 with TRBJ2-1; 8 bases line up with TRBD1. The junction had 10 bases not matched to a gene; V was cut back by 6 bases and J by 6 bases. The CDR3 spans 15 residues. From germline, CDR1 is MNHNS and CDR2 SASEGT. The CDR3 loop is CASRNRGAGSNEQFF. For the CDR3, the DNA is TGTGCCAGCAGAAACAGGGGGGCAGGGTCCAATGAGCAGTTCTTC.

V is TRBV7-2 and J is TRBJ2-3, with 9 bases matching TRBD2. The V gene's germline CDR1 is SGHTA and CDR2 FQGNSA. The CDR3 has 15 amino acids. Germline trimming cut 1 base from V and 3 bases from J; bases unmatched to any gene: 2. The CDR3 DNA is TGTGCCAGCAGCTTAGGACTAGCGGAAACAGATACGCAGTATTTT. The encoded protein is CASSLGLAETDTQYF. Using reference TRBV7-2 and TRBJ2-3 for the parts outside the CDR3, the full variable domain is GAGVSQSPSNKVTEKGKDVELRCDPISGHTALYWYRQSLGQGLEFLIYFQGNSAPDKSGLPSDRFSAERTGGSVSTLTIQRTQQEDSAVYLCASSLGLAETDTQYFGPGTRLTVL.

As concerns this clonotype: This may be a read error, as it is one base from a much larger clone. The CDR3 is CASSARLAGSYNEQLF. CDR3 DNA sequence: TGCGCCAGCAGTGCTCGACTAGCGGGAAGCTACAATGAGCAGCTCTTC. This sequence joins TRBV10-2 and TRBJ2-1; 11 bases fit TRBD2. This CDR3 region has 16 residues. Per the germline V gene, CDR1 is WSHSY and CDR2 is SAAADI.

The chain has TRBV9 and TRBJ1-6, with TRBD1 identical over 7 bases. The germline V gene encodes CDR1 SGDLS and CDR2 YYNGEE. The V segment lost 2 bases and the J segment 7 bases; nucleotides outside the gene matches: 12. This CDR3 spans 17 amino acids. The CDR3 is CASSVRDRNWPNSPLHF. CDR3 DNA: TGTGCCAGCAGCGTTCGGGACAGAAACTGGCCGAATTCACCCCTCCACTTT. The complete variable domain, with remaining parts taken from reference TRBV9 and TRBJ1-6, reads DSGVTQTPKHLITATGQRVTLRCSPRSGDLSVYWYQQSLDQGLQFLIQYYNGEERAKGNILERFSAQQFPDLHSELNLSSLELGDSALYFCASSVRDRNWPNSPLHFGNGTRLTVT.

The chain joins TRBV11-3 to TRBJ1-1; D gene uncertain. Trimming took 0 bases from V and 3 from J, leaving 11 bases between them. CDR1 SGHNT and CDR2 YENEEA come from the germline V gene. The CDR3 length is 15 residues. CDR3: CASSLETPRDTEAFF. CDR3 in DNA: TGTGCCAGCAGCTTAGAAACCCCGAGGGACACTGAAGCTTTCTTT. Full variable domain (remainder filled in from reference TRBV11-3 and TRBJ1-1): EAGVVQSPRYKIIEKKQPVAFWCNPISGHNTLYWYLQNLGQGPELLIRYENEEAVDDSQLPKDRFSAERLKGVDSTLKIQPAELGDSAVYLCASSLETPRDTEAFFGQGTRLTVV.

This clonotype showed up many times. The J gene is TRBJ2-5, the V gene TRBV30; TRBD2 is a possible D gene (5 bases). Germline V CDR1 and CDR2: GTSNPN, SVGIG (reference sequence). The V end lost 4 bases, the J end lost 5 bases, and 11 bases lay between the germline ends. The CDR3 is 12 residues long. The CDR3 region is CAWMAAGETQYF. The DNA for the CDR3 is TGTGCCTGGATGGCGGCGGGTGAGACCCAGTACTTC.

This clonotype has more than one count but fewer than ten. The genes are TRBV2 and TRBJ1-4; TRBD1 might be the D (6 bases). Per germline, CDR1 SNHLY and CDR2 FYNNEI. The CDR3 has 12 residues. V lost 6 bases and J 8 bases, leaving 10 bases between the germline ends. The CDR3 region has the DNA TGTGCCAGCAGACAGGGTGTGGAAAAACTGTTTTTT. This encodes CASRQGVEKLFF.

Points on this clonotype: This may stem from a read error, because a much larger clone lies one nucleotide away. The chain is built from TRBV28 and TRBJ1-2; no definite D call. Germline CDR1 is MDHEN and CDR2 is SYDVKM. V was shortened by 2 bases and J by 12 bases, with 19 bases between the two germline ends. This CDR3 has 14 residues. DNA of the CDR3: TGTGCCAGCAGTTTAGATGACGGATCTATCGGCCACACCTTC. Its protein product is CASSLDDGSIGHTF.

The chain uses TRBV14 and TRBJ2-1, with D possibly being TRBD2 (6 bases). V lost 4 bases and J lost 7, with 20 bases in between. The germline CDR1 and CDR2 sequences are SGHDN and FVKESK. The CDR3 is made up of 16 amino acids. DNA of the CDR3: TGTGCCAGCAGCCGACAGAGGTCACTAGCAATAAATGAGCAGTTCTTC. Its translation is CASSRQRSLAINEQFF.

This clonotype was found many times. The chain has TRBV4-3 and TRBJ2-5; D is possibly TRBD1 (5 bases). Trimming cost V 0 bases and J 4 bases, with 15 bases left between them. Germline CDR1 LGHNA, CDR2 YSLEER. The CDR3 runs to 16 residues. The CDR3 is CASSQELGVLGETQYF. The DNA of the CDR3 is TGCGCCAGCAGCCAAGAATTAGGGGTGTTAGGAGAGACCCAGTACTTC.

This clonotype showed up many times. The CDR3 loop is CASSQEGPGELFF. CDR3 DNA: TGTGCCAGCAGCCAAGAAGGGCCCGGGGAGCTGTTTTTT. The chain uses TRBV14 and TRBJ2-2; D unclear. The germline V gene has CDR1 SGHDN and CDR2 FVKESK. CDR3 length: 13 amino acids. Trimming took off 0 bases at V and 6 bases at J, with 5 bases between the two ends.

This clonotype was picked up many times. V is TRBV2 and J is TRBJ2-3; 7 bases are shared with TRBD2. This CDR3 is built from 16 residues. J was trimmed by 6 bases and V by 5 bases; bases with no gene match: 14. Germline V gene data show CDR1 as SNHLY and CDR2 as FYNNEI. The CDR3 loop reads CASSNGLAVRVDTQYF. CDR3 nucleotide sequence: TGTGCCAGCAGTAACGGGCTAGCGGTTAGAGTCGATACGCAGTATTTT.

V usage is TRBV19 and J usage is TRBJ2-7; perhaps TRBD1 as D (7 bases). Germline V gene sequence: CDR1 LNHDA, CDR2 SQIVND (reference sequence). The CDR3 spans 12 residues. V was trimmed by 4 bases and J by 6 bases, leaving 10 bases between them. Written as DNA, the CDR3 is TGTGCCAGTAGTACGCAGGGGGGCGAGCAGTACTTC. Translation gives CASSTQGGEQYF.

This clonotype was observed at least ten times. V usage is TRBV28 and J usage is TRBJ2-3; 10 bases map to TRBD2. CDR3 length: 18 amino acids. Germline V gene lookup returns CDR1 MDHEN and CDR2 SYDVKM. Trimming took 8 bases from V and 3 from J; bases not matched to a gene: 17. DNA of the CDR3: TGTGCCAGCTCTCTTAGTGGCTCCAGCGGGAGGGCAACAGATACGCAGTATTTT. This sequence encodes CASSLSGSSGRATDTQYF.

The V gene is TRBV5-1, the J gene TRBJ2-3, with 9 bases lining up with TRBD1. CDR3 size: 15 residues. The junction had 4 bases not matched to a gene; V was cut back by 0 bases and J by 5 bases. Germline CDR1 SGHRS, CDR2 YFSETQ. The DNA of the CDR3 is TGCGCCAGCAGCTTGGGGGGACAGGGAGGAGATACGCAGTATTTT. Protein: CASSLGGQGGDTQYF.

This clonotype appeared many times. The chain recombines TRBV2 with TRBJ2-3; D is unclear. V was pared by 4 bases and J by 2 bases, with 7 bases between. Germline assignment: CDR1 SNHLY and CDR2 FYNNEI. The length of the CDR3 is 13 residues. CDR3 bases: TGTGCCAGCAGTGGCCTCTCCACAGATACGCAGTATTTT. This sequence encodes CASSGLSTDTQYF.

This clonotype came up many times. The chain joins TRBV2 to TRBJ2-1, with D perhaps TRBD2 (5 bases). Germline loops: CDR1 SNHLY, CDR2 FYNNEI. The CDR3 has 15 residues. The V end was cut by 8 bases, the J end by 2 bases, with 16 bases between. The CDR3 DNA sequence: TGTGCCAGCCCGAGTCCGGGGAAGCCCTACAATGAGCAGTTCTTC. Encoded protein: CASPSPGKPYNEQFF.

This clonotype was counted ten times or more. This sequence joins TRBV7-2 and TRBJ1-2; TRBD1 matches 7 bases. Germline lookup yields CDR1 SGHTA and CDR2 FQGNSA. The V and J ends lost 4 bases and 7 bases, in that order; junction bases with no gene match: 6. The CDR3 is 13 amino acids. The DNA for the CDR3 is TGTGCCAGCAGCTCGACAGGGCTCGGTGGCTACACCTTC. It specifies CASSSTGLGGYTF.

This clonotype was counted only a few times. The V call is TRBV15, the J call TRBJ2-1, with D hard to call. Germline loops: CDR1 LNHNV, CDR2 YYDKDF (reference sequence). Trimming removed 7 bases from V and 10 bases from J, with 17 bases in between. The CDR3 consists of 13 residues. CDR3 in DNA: TGTGCCACCAACCAACCTCCTATTCCGGAGCAGTTCTTC. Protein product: CATNQPPIPEQFF.

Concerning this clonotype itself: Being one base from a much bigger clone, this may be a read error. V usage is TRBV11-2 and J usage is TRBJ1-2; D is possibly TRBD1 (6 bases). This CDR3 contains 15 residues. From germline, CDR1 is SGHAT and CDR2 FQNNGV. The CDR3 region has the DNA TGTGTCAGCAGCTTAGCCCTAACAGGGAACTATGGCTACACCTTC. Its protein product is CVSSLALTGNYGYTF.

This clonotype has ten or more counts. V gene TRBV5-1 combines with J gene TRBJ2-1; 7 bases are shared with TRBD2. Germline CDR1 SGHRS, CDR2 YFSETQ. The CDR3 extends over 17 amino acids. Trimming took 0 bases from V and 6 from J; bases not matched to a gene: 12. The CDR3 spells CASSLASGLGGGNEQFF. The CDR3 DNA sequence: TGCGCCAGCAGCTTGGCCTCGGGACTTGGGGGGGGCAATGAGCAGTTCTTC.